Described below is a single T cell receptor beta chain sequence and its context. Base qualities are missing; no much larger clone stands one base away. The sample originates from a study of graft-versus-host responses after intestinal transplantation (dated by TCRdb to the early 2020s). Notes on the research overall: Recipients received multivisceral, liver-intestinal, or isolated intestinal transplants. Every recipient was given anti-thymocyte globulin induction, followed by 2 to 3 years of maintenance tacrolimus and steroids. Graft-versus-host and host-versus-graft alloreactive T cell clones were tracked in the graft, circulation and bone marrow after intestinal transplantation using bulk TCR-beta CDR3 sequencing. To identify alloreactive clones, pre-transplant mixed lymphocyte reaction products were sequenced and then compared with unstimulated pre-transplant donor and recipient T cells. A cohort of approximately 23 intestinal transplant recipients, including one retransplant, was enrolled, and a few patients lacking pretransplant specimens were excluded. A peak of at least 4% donor T cells among recipient peripheral blood mononuclear cells was the definition used for donor T cell macrochimerism. Instead of going to the commercial service, samples from a few later patients were sequenced in-house on an Illumina MiSeq and processed with MiXCR. Summary of the overall study and its limitations: GvH clones turned up in recipient bone marrow, with some appearing earlier in ileal mucosa or blood, a pattern consistent with an intestinal mucosal origin. Early after transplant, peak levels of circulating GvH clones were found to be associated with declines in HvG clones. In the allografts of patients with donor T cell macrochimerism, GvH to HvG T cell clonal ratios were high. The relatively low number and heterogeneity of intestinal transplant patients limited the conclusions.

This specimen's time point label, per the study, means: cells obtained before transplantation from donor or recipient. Mixed lymphocyte reactions plated approximately 200,000 CFSE-labeled pre-transplant responders with approximately 200,000 irradiated violet-dye-labeled stimulators and were cultured for 6 days. Proliferating CD3+CD4+CFSE-low and CD3+CD8+CFSE-low responder cells were FACS-sorted on a BD Influx sorter after the mixed lymphocyte reaction. CDR1 and CDR2 (ENHRY, SYGVKD) derive from the germline V gene. V drops 3 bases and J drops 1 base, leaving 4 bases in between. The CDR3 numbers 13 residues from cysteine through phenylalanine. Just CDR3 DNA is preserved here, 39 bases in frame from base 1. Library prep was done by the immunoSEQ multiplex PCR assay. For most patients, genomic DNA was isolated with the Qiagen DNeasy Blood and Tissue Kit and shipped frozen to Adaptive Biotechnologies for TCR sequencing. Adaptive Biotechnologies carried out high-throughput TCR-beta CDR3 sequencing of genomic DNA for most patients. Under the source paper's analysis protocol: Adaptive's ImmunoSEQ software was the source of the TCR sequencing data for roughly 19 patients, while a few other patients were processed with MiXCR and VDJtools. CD4 versus CD8 sorting errors were corrected by removing sequences found in both subsets at a frequency ratio below 5:1. CDR3 nucleotide sequences shared between donor and recipient were removed because their origin could not be assigned. To be classed as alloreactive, a clone needed at least 2-fold expansion over unstimulated cells and a minimum CFSE-low frequency of 0.002% (template counts) or 0.001% (read counts). Clones detected in sequenced pre-transplant spleen, lymph node, or MLR CFSE-low populations of the donor or recipient were defined as mappable. Cumulative frequency of alloreactive clones was calculated as a percentage of all sequences weighted by copy number. This immuneACCESS table, as held by TCRdb, lists in-frame sequences with V and J called but not all clones. Of the missing ones, under half trace to an unresolved V gene in checked studies; the others have no known cause. That table is the source of V, J and clone size, and D and trimming were worked out from the DNA. Across this sample there are about 18,000 clones, with about 38% seen only once. The ten largest clones take up roughly 1% of the sample.

This clonotype was sampled from a human patient who received an intestinal transplant. This sample comprised alloreactive CD4+ T cells from a mixed lymphocyte reaction culture, obtained before intestinal transplant. What the cell subset or site label conveys for this sample: CFSE-low proliferating T cells sorted from roughly six-day pre-transplant mixed lymphocyte reaction (GvH or HvG direction). The chain links TRBV10-3 with TRBJ2-1; no D segment can be confidently identified. The nucleotide sequence is TGTGCCATCAGTGACAGGTCCTACAATGAGCAGTTCTTC. This gives the protein CAISDRSYNEQFF.